The rows below give T cell receptor beta chains drawn from one sample of a study of blood T cell repertoires in COVID-19. Method: immunoSEQ multiplex PCR; TCRdb's copy keeps in-frame clones and lacks some. Here the sample spans 200,000 or so clones, 60% to 80% being singletons. Sequences were obtained from peripheral blood. These receptors were collected from a man in his sixties with active or convalescent COVID-19. The CDR3 runs from the conserved cysteine through the conserved F or W. Fields, in order: V gene, clone size, CDR3 protein. For some rows the clone size is stated as once, few or many, or as a class when expanded; others skip it.

TRBV27	.	CASSPFRGITEAFF
TRBV4-3	.	CASSQDGAGQTQYF
TRBV29-1	.	CSVETTAPGDEQYF
TRBV7-2	.	CATRLAGLSSYEQYF
TRBV19	.	CASSGLAGVGEQFF
TRBV27	many	CASSLAGGTEAFF
TRBV19	.	CASSGASGTNNEQFF
TRBV30	.	CAWNRQGQADTQYF
TRBV11-2	once	CASSFKGLAFDEQYF
TRBV5-1	few	CASSLTGTGAYEQYF
TRBV11-2	few	CASSLGPYQETQYF
TRBV12-5	.	CASGRSGSSTDTQYF
TRBV24-1	.	CATSDPGQGSTGELFF
TRBV19	.	CASSTLTPGQGSVGRYGYTF
TRBV28	.	CASSLVSGRFGYTF
TRBV15	.	CATSRTPPGGSTDTQYF
TRBV11-2	.	CASSSGDQYGQYF
TRBV9	.	CASSVGGGTAYNEQFF
TRBV2	.	CASKTGSNEKLFF
TRBV7-7	.	CASSLGAGVTGELFF
TRBV7-8	many	CASSLARGGADEQYF
TRBV5-1	.	CASSLAGGSYEQYF